Sequencing of this T cell receptor (beta chain) was carried out in a study of blood T cells in healthy people across ages. Study-wide context: In model experiments, template switching was able to capture about one barcoded beta molecule for every two T cells that were present. Study findings and constraints: Strong correlation existed between TCR beta diversity and naive T cell percentage.

CDR3 size: 13 residues. Trimming removed 7 bases at V and 7 bases at J, with 14 bases between. On this clonotype: Antigen: not known.

Combining a sample-barcoded 5' primer with a J-beta primer mix, a second PCR ran for 7 to 11 cycles. A template-switch adaptor with 12 random nucleotides tagged each cDNA molecule. One entry per CDR3 protein results from TCRdb running MiXCR on the 5' RACE reads. The top ten clones hold around 16% of a sample with 500,000 to 700,000 distinct CDR3 sequences, around 31% of them seen once. The source material was blood. The origin of this receptor is a woman of 80 years or more in good health. The chain combines TRBV12-3 or TRBV12-4 with TRBJ2-1, with D perhaps matching TRBD1 (6 bases). DNA of the CDR3: TGTGCCAGCACCTGGGACACTAGGAATGAGCAGTTCTTC. Translation: CASTWDTRNEQFF.